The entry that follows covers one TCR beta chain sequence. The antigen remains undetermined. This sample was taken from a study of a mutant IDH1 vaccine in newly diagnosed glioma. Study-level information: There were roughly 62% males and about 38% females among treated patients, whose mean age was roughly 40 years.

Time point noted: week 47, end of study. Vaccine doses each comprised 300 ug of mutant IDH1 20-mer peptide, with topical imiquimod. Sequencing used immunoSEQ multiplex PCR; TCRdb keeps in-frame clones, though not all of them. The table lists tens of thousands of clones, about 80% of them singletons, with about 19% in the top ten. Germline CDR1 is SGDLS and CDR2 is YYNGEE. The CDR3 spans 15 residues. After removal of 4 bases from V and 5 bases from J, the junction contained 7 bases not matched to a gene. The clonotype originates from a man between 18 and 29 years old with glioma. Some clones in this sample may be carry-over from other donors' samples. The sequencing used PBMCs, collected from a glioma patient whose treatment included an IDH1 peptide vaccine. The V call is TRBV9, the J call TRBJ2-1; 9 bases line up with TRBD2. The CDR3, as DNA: TGTGCCAGCAGCATTAGCGGGAGAGGGGACAATGAGCAGTTCTTC. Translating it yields CASSISGRGDNEQFF.